This paragraph covers one T cell receptor (beta chain) sequence. The CDR3 has 14 amino acids. The ends lost 6 bases at V and 3 bases at J; junction bases unmatched: 3. Germline CDR1 is SGHRS and CDR2 is YFSETQ. TCRdb independently ran MiXCR on the RT-PCR reads; one entry per CDR3 protein. In the table there are almost 700,000 distinct CDR3 sequences, approximately 15% of which are singletons. This TCR came from a female donor in good health, serving as a healthy control. The chain joins TRBV5-1 to TRBJ2-2; 9 nucleotides line up with TRBD1. Sequenced input: memory CD4+ T cells from blood. The CDR3 bases are TGCGCCAGCACCCGGACAGGGGACACCGGGGAGCTGTTTTTT. This gives the protein CASTRTGDTGELFF.